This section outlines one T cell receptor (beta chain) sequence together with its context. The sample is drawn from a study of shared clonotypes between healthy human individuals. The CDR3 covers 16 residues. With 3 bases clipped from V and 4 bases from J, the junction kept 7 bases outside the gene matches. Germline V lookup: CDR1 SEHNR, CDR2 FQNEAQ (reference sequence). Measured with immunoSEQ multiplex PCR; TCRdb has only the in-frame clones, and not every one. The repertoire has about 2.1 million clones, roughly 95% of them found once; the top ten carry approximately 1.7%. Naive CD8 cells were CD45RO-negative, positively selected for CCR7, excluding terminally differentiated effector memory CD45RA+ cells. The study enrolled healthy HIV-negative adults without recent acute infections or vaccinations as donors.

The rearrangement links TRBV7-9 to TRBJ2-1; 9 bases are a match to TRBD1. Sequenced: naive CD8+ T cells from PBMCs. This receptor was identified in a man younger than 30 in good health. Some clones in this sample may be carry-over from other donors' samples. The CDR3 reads CASSLIPGQGYNEQFF. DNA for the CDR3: TGTGCCAGCAGCTTGATACCGGGACAGGGTTACAATGAGCAGTTCTTC.